This T cell receptor beta chain was recorded in a study of shared clonotypes between healthy human individuals. The CDR3 length is 14 residues. Generated by immunoSEQ multiplex PCR, the TCRdb table keeps only in-frame clones and is missing some. The table lists 110,000 or so clones, approximately 70% of them singletons. The receptor's source is a woman in her thirties in good health. Sequencing used memory CD8+ T cells sorted from blood. Subset of the sample: CD45RO+ cells pooled with CCR7-negative TemRA cells. The genes are TRBV21-1 and TRBJ2-3. TRBV21-1 is reported as a pseudogene. CDR3 in amino acids: CASSKLDSTDTQYF. The DNA of the CDR3 is TGTGCCAGCAGCAAGTTAGACAGCACAGATACGCAGTATTTT.